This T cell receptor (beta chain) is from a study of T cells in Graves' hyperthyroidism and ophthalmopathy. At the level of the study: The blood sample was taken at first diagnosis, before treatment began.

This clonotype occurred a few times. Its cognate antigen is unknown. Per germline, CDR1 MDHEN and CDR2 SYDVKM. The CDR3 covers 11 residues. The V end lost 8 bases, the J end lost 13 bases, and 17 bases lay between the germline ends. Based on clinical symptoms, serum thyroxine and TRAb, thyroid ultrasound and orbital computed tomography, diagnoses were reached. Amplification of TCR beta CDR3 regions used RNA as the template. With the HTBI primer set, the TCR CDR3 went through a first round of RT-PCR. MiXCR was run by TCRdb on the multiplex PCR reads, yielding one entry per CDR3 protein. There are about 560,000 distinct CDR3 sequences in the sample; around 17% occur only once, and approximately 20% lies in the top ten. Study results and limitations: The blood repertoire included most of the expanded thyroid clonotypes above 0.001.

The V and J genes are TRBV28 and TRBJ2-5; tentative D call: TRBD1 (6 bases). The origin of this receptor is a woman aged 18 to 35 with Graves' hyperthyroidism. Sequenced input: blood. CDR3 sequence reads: CASSQSGQRYF. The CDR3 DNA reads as TGTGCCAGCTCCCAATCGGGACAACGGTACTTC.